This TCR beta chain was recovered during a study of T cells in Graves' hyperthyroidism and ophthalmopathy. Study results and caveats: Ophthalmopathy cases were set apart from stable hyperthyroidism by a 13 V-J model.

The investigators amplified TCR beta CDR3 regions from RNA transcripts. When the TCR CDR3 underwent first-round RT-PCR, the HTBI primer set was used. TCRdb redid the calling of the multiplex PCR reads with MiXCR, one entry per CDR3 protein. Here the sample spans around 500,000 distinct CDR3 sequences, about 15% being singletons. Comment on this clonotype: Its antigen is undetermined.

CDR3 length: 22 residues. J was trimmed by 0 bases and V by 1 base; bases with no gene match: 20. Per the germline V gene, CDR1 is SGHDN and CDR2 is FVKESK. This clonotype originated in a woman in her thirties with Graves' ophthalmopathy. The specimen was blood. The chain links TRBV14 to TRBJ2-2, with TRBD2 matching 7 bases. CDR3 nucleotides: TGTGCCAGCAGCCAAGTTTTTGGGAGGGGCCTCAAAGTTGAACCGAACACCGGGGAGCTGTTTTTT. This translates into CASSQVFGRGLKVEPNTGELFF.